Presented here are 28 T cell receptor beta chains from one specimen sequenced in a study of graft-versus-host responses after intestinal transplantation. Profiling relied on immunoSEQ multiplex PCR, and the TCRdb table lists in-frame clones only, not all of them. The sample yields some 130,000 clones, 85% to 95% seen once. No antigen has been assigned to these receptors. The material sequenced was unstimulated CD4+ T cells sorted from spleen or lymph node cells, taken before intestinal transplant. These receptors originate from a human donor who received an intestinal transplant.

Remarks on this clone: Since the CDR3 does not end with the conserved phenylalanine or tryptophan, this likely comes from a read error. The DNA is left out, because the CDR3 cannot be placed on it with certainty; the CDR3 is given as TCRdb lists it. J is TRBJ2-7 and V is TRBV20-1; the D call of TRBD1 is as the table states it, not checked on the DNA. In germline, CDR1 is DFQATT, CDR2 SNEGSKA (reference sequence). The CDR3 length is 11 residues, termini included. The CDR3 here is CSATAGQGKVL.

The chain employs TRBV9 and TRBJ1-2; the D is unclear. The V gene lost 4 bases and the J gene lost 7 bases, with 20 bases spanning the gap. CDR3 size: 15 residues. The germline V gene encodes CDR1 SGDLS and CDR2 YYNGEE. In DNA form, the CDR3 reads TGTGCCAGCAGCACCCAAGGGCAACTCTATCGTGGCTACACCTTC. Translating it yields CASSTQGQLYRGYTF.

The V call is TRBV29-1, the J call TRBJ2-7; 8 bases agree with TRBD2. CDR3 length: 15 amino acids. V lost 2 bases, J lost 6 bases, and 12 bases stayed unmatched. Germline V gene lookup returns CDR1 SQVTM and CDR2 ANQGSEA. CDR3 loop: CSVEYLSGGLGEQYF. DNA for the CDR3: TGCAGCGTTGAATATCTGAGCGGGGGTTTGGGCGAGCAGTACTTC.

This chain connects TRBV19 to TRBJ2-7, with D unclear. The CDR3 extends over 13 amino acids. Trimming pared 2 bases from V and 3 bases from J, leaving 8 bases between. The germline V gene has CDR1 LNHDA and CDR2 SQIVND (reference sequence). CDR3 in amino acids: CASSIRDGYEQYF. In nucleotides, the CDR3 is TGTGCCAGTAGTATACGAGACGGCTACGAGCAGTACTTC.

This chain links TRBV28 with TRBJ1-2, with 11 positions matching TRBD1. Germline assignment: CDR1 MDHEN and CDR2 SYDVKM. The V segment lost 4 bases and the J segment 2 bases; nucleotides outside the gene matches: 6. The CDR3 extends over 16 amino acids. CDR3 nucleotide sequence: TGTGCCAGCAGTTGGGACAGGGGGGCAAGAAACTATGGCTACACCTTC. Translating gives CASSWDRGARNYGYTF.

V gene TRBV30 combines with J gene TRBJ2-1, with D possibly matching TRBD1 (6 bases). The V and J ends lost 4 bases and 9 bases respectively, with 13 bases between them. Germline CDR1 and CDR2: GTSNPN and SVGIG (reference sequence). This CDR3 region has 12 residues. Here the CDR3 DNA reads TGTGCCTGGAAGAGAGGGGGAGCTGAGCAGTTCTTC. This codes for CAWKRGGAEQFF. Using reference TRBV30 and TRBJ2-1 for the parts outside the CDR3, the full variable domain is SQTIHQWPATLVQPVGSPLSLECTVEGTSNPNLYWYRQAAGRGLQLLFYSVGIGQISSEVPQNLSASRPQDRQFILSSKKLLLSDSGFYLCAWKRGGAEQFFGPGTRLTVL.

This rearrangement joins TRBV7-3 to TRBJ1-1; D gene uncertain. Germline CDR1 and CDR2: SGHTA and FQGTGA. V lost 5 bases, J lost 0 bases, and 22 bases lay in between. This CDR3 contains 18 residues. The CDR3 protein is CASSPKALTVYMNTEAFF. The CDR3 nucleotides are TGTGCCAGCAGCCCGAAGGCCCTTACAGTCTACATGAACACTGAAGCTTTCTTT. Full variable domain (outside the CDR3, taken from reference TRBV7-3 and TRBJ1-1): GAGVSQTPSNKVTEKGKYVELRCDPISGHTALYWYRQSLGQGPEFLIYFQGTGAADDSGLPNDRFFAVRPEGSVSTLKIQRTERGDSAVYLCASSPKALTVYMNTEAFFGQGTRLTVV.

The chain is built from TRBV6-5 and TRBJ1-5, with TRBD1 matching 7 bases. CDR1 is MNHEY and CDR2 is SVGAGI in the germline V gene. The V segment lost 5 bases and the J segment 7 bases; nucleotides outside the gene matches: 8. The CDR3 length is 14 residues. This chain's CDR3 is CASSRRQGGQPQHF. The CDR3, as DNA: TGTGCCAGCAGTCGGAGACAGGGAGGACAGCCCCAGCATTTT.

This chain uses TRBV6-6 with TRBJ2-7, with 10 bases lining up with TRBD1. The CDR3 covers 15 residues. CDR1 and CDR2 (germline): MNHNY, SVGAGI (reference sequence). With 2 bases clipped from V and 1 base from J, the junction kept 2 bases outside the gene matches. The CDR3 region is CASSYRGQGSYEQYF. The DNA of the CDR3 is TGTGCCAGCAGTTACAGGGGACAGGGGTCCTACGAGCAGTACTTC.

The V call is TRBV6-6, the J call TRBJ1-1, with D unclear. The germline V gene has CDR1 MNHNY and CDR2 SVGAGI (reference sequence). V lost 5 bases and J 1 base, leaving 14 bases between the germline ends. This CDR3 comprises 15 residues. The CDR3 sequence: CASSRARAGNTEAFF. The CDR3 coding sequence is TGTGCCAGCAGTCGTGCCCGGGCAGGGAACACTGAAGCTTTCTTT.

V and J are TRBV7-2 and TRBJ2-1; 13 positions agree with TRBD2. V was pared by 5 bases and J by 8 bases, with 6 bases of the junction left unmatched. The CDR3 sequence is 15 residues long. Germline V gene lookup returns CDR1 SGHTA and CDR2 FQGNSA. CDR3 in amino acids: CASSPRTSGSYEQFF. The CDR3 bases are TGTGCCAGCAGCCCGCGGACTAGCGGGAGCTATGAGCAGTTCTTC.

The chain uses TRBV10-3 and TRBJ1-5, with D perhaps TRBD1 (6 bases). V was trimmed by 11 bases and J by 7 bases, leaving 18 bases between them. Germline V gives CDR1 ENHRY, CDR2 SYGVKD. This CDR3 is built from 13 residues. CDR3 sequence (DNA): TGTGCCGCCGCCGGGGGGCAAAAGCAGCCCCAGCATTTT. Its protein is CAAAGGQKQPQHF.

CDR3 region: CASSRDGWTGELFF. The CDR3 bases are TGTGCCAGCAGCCGGGACGGGTGGACCGGGGAGCTGTTTTTT. The V gene is TRBV6-6, the J gene TRBJ2-2; D may correspond to TRBD1 or TRBD2 (5 bases each). Germline-derived CDR1 and CDR2 are MNHNY and SVGAGI (reference sequence). The CDR3 spans 14 residues. V was pared by 6 bases and J by 5 bases, with 13 bases between.

This rearrangement joins TRBV29-1 to TRBJ2-1; maybe TRBD1 (5 bases). V was trimmed by 6 bases and J by 8 bases, leaving 14 bases between them. The CDR3 has 12 residues. The germline V gene encodes CDR1 SQVTM and CDR2 ANQGSEA. The CDR3 nucleotides read TGCAGCGTCGCTCGTGGGGCCGATGAGCAGTTCTTC. Residues: CSVARGADEQFF.

DNA for the CDR3: TGTGCCAGCAGCGTAGCTGGTGGGGGCGGCTACGAGCAGTACTTC. Protein: CASSVAGGGGYEQYF. The genes are TRBV9 and TRBJ2-7; a weak D match, TRBD1 (6 bases). This CDR3 contains 15 residues. Trimming shortened V by 0 bases and J by 3 bases, and 13 bases separated the two germline ends. Germline V lookup: CDR1 SGDLS, CDR2 YYNGEE.

This rearrangement joins TRBV28 to TRBJ1-4; D remains ambiguous. The CDR3 runs to 14 residues. The germline V and J ends were trimmed by 5 bases and 1 base, with 8 bases remaining between them. Germline V gene data show CDR1 as MDHEN and CDR2 as SYDVKM. The CDR3, as DNA: TGTGCCAGCAGTAGGCCCGTAACTAATGAAAAACTGTTTTTT. It codes for CASSRPVTNEKLFF.

The chain joins TRBV2 to TRBJ2-2; 10 positions match TRBD2. J was trimmed by 0 bases and V by 5 bases; bases with no gene match: 6. The CDR3 extends over 17 amino acids. From germline, CDR1 is SNHLY and CDR2 FYNNEI. The chain's CDR3 is CASSSRAGGPNTGELFF. The CDR3 DNA reads TGTGCCAGCAGTTCTAGAGCGGGAGGGCCGAACACCGGGGAGCTGTTTTTT.

This clone was found once. The J gene is TRBJ2-7, the V gene TRBV11-2, with D uncertain. V lost 1 base, J lost 2 bases, and 12 bases lay in between. Germline lookup yields CDR1 SGHAT and CDR2 FQNNGV. The CDR3 sequence is 15 residues long. CDR3 sequence reads: CASSLVMGEAYEQYF. The CDR3 DNA is TGTGCCAGCAGCTTAGTTATGGGTGAGGCCTACGAGCAGTACTTC.

V usage is TRBV6-1 and J usage is TRBJ1-2; D not certain. The germline CDR1 and CDR2 sequences are MNHNS and SASEGT. This CDR3 is 13 amino acids long. V was shortened by 2 bases and J by 4 bases, with 8 bases between the two germline ends. In nucleotides, the CDR3 is TGTGCCAGCAGTGAAAGGACGGCCTATGGCTACACCTTC. Translated: CASSERTAYGYTF.

The chain uses TRBV7-3 and TRBJ2-2; a weak D match, TRBD2 (7 bases). Looked up from germline, CDR1 is SGHTA and CDR2 is FQGTGA. The CDR3 length is 16 residues. V was trimmed by 1 base and J by 5 bases, leaving 14 bases between them. The CDR3 reads CASSLNSAGATGELFF. CDR3 nucleotide sequence: TGTGCCAGCAGCTTAAACTCGGCGGGGGCGACCGGGGAGCTGTTTTTT.

This clone was seen only a few times. J is TRBJ2-7 and V is TRBV11-2; either TRBD1 or TRBD2 may fit D (5 bases each). Germline-derived CDR1 and CDR2 are SGHAT and FQNNGV. V shed 5 bases and J shed 1 base, with 12 bases lying between them. This CDR3 has 14 amino acids. CDR3 bases: TGTGCCAGCAGCGGCGAGGGGAGATCCTACGAGCAGTACTTC. Translation: CASSGEGRSYEQYF.

This clone has a single count. J is TRBJ1-1 and V is TRBV9; D is unclear. The V gene lost 0 bases and the J gene lost 3 bases, with 12 bases spanning the gap. Germline V gene data show CDR1 as SGDLS and CDR2 as YYNGEE. The CDR3 spans 15 residues. The chain's CDR3 is CASSVAGRADTEAFF. In DNA form, the CDR3 reads TGTGCCAGCAGCGTAGCTGGGAGAGCGGACACTGAAGCTTTCTTT.

The genes are TRBV7-5 and TRBJ2-3; the table assigns TRBD2, which was not confirmed against the DNA. TRBV7-5 is tagged as a pseudogene. The CDR3 length is 16 residues. The CDR3 DNA is TGTGCCAGAAGCTATAGCAAGCGGGCTAGCACAGATACGCAGTATTTT. The encoded protein is CARSYSKRASTDTQYF.

The chain carries TRBV10-3 and TRBJ2-3; TRBD1 matches 8 bases. Germline CDR1 and CDR2: ENHRY and SYGVKD. This CDR3 comprises 17 residues. V lost 0 bases to trimming and J lost 1 base; unmatched junction nucleotides: 6. In DNA, the CDR3 is TGTGCCATCAGTGAGTCGACCTCGACAGGGGGCACAGATACGCAGTATTTT. Its translation: CAISESTSTGGTDTQYF.

The V gene is TRBV4-2, the J gene TRBJ1-2; tentative D call: TRBD1 (5 bases). Trimming cost V 2 bases and J 8 bases, with 27 bases left between them. Looked up from germline, CDR1 is LGHNA and CDR2 is YNFKEQ. There are 18 residues in the CDR3. The CDR3 loop is CASSQLGVREGQWRGYTF. Here the CDR3 DNA reads TGTGCCAGCAGCCAATTAGGGGTCCGCGAAGGGCAGTGGCGGGGCTACACCTTC.

The chain recombines TRBV11-1 with TRBJ2-6, with 9 bases aligning to TRBD1. After removal of 4 bases from V and 2 bases from J, the junction contained 6 bases not matched to a gene. Germline CDR1 SGHAT, CDR2 FQDESV (reference sequence). This CDR3 comprises 17 residues. In nucleotides, the CDR3 is TGTGCCAGCAGCTACTCCGGGACAGGGACTGGGGCCAACGTCCTGACTTTC. Translating it yields CASSYSGTGTGANVLTF.

The CDR3 here is CASSLTGNEKLFF. The CDR3 DNA reads TGTGCCAGCAGTTTGACGGGGAATGAAAAACTGTTTTTT. The rearrangement joins TRBV27 to TRBJ1-4; the D is unclear. Per germline, CDR1 MNHEY and CDR2 SMNVEV (reference sequence). CDR3 length: 13 residues. Between the trimmed V and J ends, which lost 3 bases and 5 bases, there was a span of 7 bases.

The chain has TRBV5-1 and TRBJ2-5, with D possibly called TRBD1 or TRBD2 (7 bases each). Matching the DNA end better, TRBJ2-7 makes the J call doubtful. In germline, CDR1 is SGHRS, CDR2 YFSETQ. The CDR3 covers 15 residues. The CDR3 sequence: CASSFSQGDYYEQYF. DNA for the CDR3: TGCGCCAGCAGCTTTAGTCAGGGGGACTACTACGAGCAGTACTTC.